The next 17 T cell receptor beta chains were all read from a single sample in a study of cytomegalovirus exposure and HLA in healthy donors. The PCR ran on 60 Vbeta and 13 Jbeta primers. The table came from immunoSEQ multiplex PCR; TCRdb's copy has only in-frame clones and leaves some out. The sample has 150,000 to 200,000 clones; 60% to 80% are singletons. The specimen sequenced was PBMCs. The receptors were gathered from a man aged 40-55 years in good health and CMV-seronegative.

The CDR3 protein is CAISETGTGVYEQYF. The CDR3 DNA is TGTGCCATCAGTGAAACCGGGACAGGGGTTTACGAGCAGTACTTC. V is TRBV10-3 and J is TRBJ2-7, with 10 bases matching TRBD1. The junction had 6 bases not matched to a gene; V was cut back by 3 bases and J by 4 bases. Germline CDR1 is ENHRY and CDR2 is SYGVKD. This CDR3 is 15 amino acids long.

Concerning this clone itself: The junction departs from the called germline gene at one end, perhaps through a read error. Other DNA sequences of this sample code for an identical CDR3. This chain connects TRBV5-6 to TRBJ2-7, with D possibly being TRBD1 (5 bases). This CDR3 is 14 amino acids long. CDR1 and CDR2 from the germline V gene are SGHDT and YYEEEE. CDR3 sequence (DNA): TGCGCCAGCAGCTTAAGACAGAGCGACTACGAGCAGTACTTC. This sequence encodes CASSLRQSDYEQYF. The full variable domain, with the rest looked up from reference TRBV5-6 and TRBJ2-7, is DAGVTQSPTHLIKTRGQQVTLRCSPKSGHDTVSWYQQALGQGPQFIFQYYEEEERQRGNFPDRFSGHQFPNYSSELNVNALLLGDSALYLCASSLRQSDYEQYFGPGTRLTVT.

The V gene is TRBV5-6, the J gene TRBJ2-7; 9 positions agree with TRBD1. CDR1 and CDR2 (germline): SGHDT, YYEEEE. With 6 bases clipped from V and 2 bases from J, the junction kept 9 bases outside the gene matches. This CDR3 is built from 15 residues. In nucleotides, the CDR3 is TGTGCCAGCAACCCTCGGGACAGGGCCCCCTACGAGCAGTACTTC. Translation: CASNPRDRAPYEQYF.

The CDR3, as DNA: TGTGCCATCAGTGACCGGACTAGCGGGAGGGCCTTGGAGACCCAGTACTTC. Translation: CAISDRTSGRALETQYF. This chain uses TRBV10-3 with TRBJ2-5, with 15 nucleotides matching TRBD2. Germline loops: CDR1 ENHRY, CDR2 SYGVKD. V was clipped by 3 bases and J by 5 bases; unmatched bases: 7. The CDR3 has 17 residues.

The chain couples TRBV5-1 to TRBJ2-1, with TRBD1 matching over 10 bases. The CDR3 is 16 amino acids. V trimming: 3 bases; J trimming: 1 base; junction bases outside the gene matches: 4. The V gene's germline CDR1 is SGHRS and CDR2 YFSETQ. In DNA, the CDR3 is TGCGCCAGCAGCTCGGAGGGACAGGGGTCCTACAATGAGCAGTTCTTC. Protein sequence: CASSSEGQGSYNEQFF.

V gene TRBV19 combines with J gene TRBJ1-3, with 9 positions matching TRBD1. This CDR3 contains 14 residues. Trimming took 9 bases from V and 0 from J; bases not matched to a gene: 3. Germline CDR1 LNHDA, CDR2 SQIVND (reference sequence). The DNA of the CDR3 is TGTGCCAGCTGGGACAGGGCCTCTGGAAACACCATATATTTT. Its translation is CASWDRASGNTIYF. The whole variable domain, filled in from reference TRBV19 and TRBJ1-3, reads DGGITQSPKYLFRKEGQNVTLSCEQNLNHDAMYWYRQDPGQGLRLIYYSQIVNDFQKGDIAEGYSVSREKKESFPLTVTSAQKNPTAFYLCASWDRASGNTIYFGEGSWLTVV.

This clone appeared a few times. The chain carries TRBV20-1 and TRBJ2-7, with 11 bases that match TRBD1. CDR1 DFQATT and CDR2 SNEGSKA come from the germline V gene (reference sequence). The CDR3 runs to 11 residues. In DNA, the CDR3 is TGCAGCACGGGACAGGGGGACGAGCAGTACTTC. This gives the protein CSTGQGDEQYF.

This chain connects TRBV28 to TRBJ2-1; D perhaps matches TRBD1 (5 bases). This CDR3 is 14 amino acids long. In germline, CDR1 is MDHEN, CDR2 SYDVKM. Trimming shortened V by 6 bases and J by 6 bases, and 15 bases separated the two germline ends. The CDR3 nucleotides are TGTGCCAGCAGGCCCCGTAGGGGAACCAATGAGCAGTTCTTC. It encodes CASRPRRGTNEQFF.

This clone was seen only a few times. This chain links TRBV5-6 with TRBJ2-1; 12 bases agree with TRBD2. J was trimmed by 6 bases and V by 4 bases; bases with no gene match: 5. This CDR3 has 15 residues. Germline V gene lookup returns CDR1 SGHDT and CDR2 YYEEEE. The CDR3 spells CASSPRTSGTNEQFF. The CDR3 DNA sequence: TGTGCCAGCAGCCCTAGGACTAGCGGGACCAATGAGCAGTTCTTC. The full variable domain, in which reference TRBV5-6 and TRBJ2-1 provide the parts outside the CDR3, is DAGVTQSPTHLIKTRGQQVTLRCSPKSGHDTVSWYQQALGQGPQFIFQYYEEEERQRGNFPDRFSGHQFPNYSSELNVNALLLGDSALYLCASSPRTSGTNEQFFGPGTRLTVL.

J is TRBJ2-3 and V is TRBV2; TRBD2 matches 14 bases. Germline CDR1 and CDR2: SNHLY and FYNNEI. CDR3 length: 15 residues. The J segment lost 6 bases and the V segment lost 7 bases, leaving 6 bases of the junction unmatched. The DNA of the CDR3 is TGTGCCAGCAACCGACTAGCGGGAGGGGGGGATACGCAGTATTTT. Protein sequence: CASNRLAGGGDTQYF.

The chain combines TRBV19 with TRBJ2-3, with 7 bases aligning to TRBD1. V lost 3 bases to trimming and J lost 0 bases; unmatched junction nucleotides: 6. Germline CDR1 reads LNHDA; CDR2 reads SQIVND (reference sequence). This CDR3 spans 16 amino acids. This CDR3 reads CASSIGVTGSTDTQYF. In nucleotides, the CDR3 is TGTGCCAGTAGTATCGGGGTGACAGGGAGCACAGATACGCAGTATTTT.

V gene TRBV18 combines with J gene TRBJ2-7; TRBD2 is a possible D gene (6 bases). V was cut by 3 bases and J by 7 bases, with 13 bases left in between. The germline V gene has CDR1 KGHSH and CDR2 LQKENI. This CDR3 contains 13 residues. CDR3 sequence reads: CASSPDFAGEQYF. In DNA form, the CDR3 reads TGTGCCAGCTCACCTGACTTCGCGGGGGAGCAGTACTTC.

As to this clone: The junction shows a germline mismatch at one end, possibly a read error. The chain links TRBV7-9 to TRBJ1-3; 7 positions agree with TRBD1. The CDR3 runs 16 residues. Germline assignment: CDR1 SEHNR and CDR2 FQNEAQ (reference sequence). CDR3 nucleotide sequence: TGTTCCAGCAGCATAACAGGGGCCCTCTCTGGAAACACCATATATTTT. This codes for CSSSITGALSGNTIYF. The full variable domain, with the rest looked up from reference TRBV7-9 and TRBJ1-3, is DTGVSQNPRHKITKRGQNVTFRCDPISEHNRLYWYRQTLGQGPEFLTYFQNEAQLEKSRLLSDRFSAERPKGSFSTLEIQRTEQGDSAMYLCSSSITGALSGNTIYFGEGSWLTVV.

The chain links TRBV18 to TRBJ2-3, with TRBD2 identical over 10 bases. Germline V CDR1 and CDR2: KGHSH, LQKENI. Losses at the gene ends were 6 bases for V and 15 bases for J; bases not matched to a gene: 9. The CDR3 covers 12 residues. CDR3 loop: CASSTGSGGAYF. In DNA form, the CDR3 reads TGTGCCAGCTCGACAGGCAGCGGGGGGGCCTATTTT.

The CDR3 reads CASSTRQGATPYF. DNA of the CDR3: TGTGCCAGCAGCACTCGACAGGGGGCGACCCCGTACTTC. The genes are TRBV5-6 and TRBJ2-7, with 10 bases lining up with TRBD1. The CDR3 has 13 residues. The germline CDR1 and CDR2 sequences are SGHDT and YYEEEE. With V trimmed by 4 bases and J by 12 bases, 10 bases remained unmatched.

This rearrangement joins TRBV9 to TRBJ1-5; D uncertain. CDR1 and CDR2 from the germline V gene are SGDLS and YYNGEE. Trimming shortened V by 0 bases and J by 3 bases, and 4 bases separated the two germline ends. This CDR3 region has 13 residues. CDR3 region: CASSVDINQPQHF. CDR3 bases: TGTGCCAGCAGCGTAGACATCAATCAGCCCCAGCATTTT.

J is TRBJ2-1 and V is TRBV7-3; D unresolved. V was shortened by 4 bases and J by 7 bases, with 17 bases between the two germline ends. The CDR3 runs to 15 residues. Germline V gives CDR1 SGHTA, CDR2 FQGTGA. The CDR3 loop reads CASSSNPEVLNEQFF. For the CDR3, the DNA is TGTGCCAGCAGCTCTAACCCAGAGGTTCTTAATGAGCAGTTCTTC.